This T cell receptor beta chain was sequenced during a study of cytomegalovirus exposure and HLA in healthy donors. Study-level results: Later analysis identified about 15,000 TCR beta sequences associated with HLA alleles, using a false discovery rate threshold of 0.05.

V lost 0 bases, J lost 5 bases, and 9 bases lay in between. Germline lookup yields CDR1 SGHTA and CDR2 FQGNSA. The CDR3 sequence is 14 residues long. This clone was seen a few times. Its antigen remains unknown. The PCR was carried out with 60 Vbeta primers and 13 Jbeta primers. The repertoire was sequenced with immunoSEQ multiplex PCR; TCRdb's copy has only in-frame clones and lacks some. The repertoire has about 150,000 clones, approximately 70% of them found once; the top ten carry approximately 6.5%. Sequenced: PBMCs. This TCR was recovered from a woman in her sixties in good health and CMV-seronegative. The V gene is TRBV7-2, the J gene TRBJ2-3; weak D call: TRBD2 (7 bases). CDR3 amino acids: CASSLARGGDTQYF. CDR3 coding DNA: TGTGCCAGCAGCTTAGCGAGGGGGGGAGATACGCAGTATTTT.